This note documents a single TCR beta chain sequence. The antigen is unknown. MiXCR, run by TCRdb on the 5' RACE reads, gives a single entry per CDR3 protein. The sample has 600,000 to 750,000 distinct CDR3 sequences; roughly 12% are singletons. This CDR3 spans 15 amino acids. From germline, CDR1 is SGHAT and CDR2 FQNNGV. Trimming took 2 bases from V and 5 from J; bases not matched to a gene: 6. These data are taken from a study of T cells after yellow fever vaccination. General study results and limits: It was a weaker secondary response, yet one that peaked faster, at day 5 versus 15. Primary-vaccination clones mostly resurfaced post-booster (nearly 97% CD4, approximately 90% CD8).

Sequencing was performed on PBMCs, taken on the day of the yellow fever booster vaccination. This rearrangement joins TRBV11-2 to TRBJ2-1; TRBD2 agrees at 7 bases. The receptor was isolated from a man under 40 who received the YFV17D yellow fever vaccine. CDR3: CASSLRGLPHNEQFF. The CDR3 DNA follows: TGTGCCAGCAGCTTAAGGGGACTACCTCACAATGAGCAGTTCTTC.